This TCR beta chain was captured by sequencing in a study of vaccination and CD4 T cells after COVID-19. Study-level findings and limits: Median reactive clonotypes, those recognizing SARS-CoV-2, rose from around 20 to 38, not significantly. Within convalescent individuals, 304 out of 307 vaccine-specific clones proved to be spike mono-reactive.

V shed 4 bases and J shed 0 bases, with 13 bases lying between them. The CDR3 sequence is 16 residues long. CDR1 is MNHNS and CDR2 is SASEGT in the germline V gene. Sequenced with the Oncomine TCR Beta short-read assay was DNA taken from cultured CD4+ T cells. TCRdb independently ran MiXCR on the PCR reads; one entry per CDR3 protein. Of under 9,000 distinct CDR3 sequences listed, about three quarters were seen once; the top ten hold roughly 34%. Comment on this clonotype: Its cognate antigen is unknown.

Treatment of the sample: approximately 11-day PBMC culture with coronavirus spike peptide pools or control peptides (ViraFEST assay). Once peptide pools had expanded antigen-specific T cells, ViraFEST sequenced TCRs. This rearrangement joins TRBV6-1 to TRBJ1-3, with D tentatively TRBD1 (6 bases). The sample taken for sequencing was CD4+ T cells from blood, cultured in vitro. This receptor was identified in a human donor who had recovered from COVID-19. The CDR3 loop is CASSVGDTLSGNTIYF. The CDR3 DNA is TGTGCCAGCAGTGTAGGGGACACTCTCTCTGGAAACACCATATATTTT.